These 18 T cell receptor beta chains originate from one sample sequenced in a study of T cell responses to AZD1222 COVID-19 vaccine. Profiling relied on immunoSEQ multiplex PCR, and the TCRdb table lists in-frame clones only, not all of them. Among more than 100,000 clones listed, 85% to 90% were seen once. Sample: peripheral blood, taken on day 0 of AZD1222 vaccination. These receptors came from an adult in good health.

This clone occurred once. The chain employs TRBV6-5 and TRBJ1-1; 7 bases are shared with TRBD1. Losses at the gene ends were 0 bases for V and 7 bases for J; bases not matched to a gene: 8. The germline gives CDR1 MNHEY, CDR2 SVGAGI. The CDR3 consists of 15 residues. The CDR3 is CASSYSMTGLSEAFF. CDR3 in DNA: TGTGCCAGCAGTTACTCCATGACAGGGTTGAGTGAAGCTTTCTTT.

This clone was seen only once. The genes are TRBV5-6 and TRBJ1-2, with a tentative D call TRBD1 (5 bases). The germline gives CDR1 SGHDT, CDR2 YYEEEE. The CDR3 sequence is 15 residues long. V dropped 4 bases and J dropped 5 bases, with 18 bases sitting between them. The DNA of the CDR3 is TGTGCCAGCAGCCCAGCGGGGGTTGAGGCATATGGCTACACCTTC. This encodes CASSPAGVEAYGYTF.

This clone was counted once. The rearrangement uses TRBV19 and TRBJ1-5, with D possibly matching TRBD1 (5 bases). CDR1 LNHDA and CDR2 SQIVND come from the germline V gene (reference sequence). Trimming removed 4 bases at V and 3 bases at J, with 7 bases between. The CDR3 has 13 residues. CDR3 protein: CASSTGTNQPQHF. The CDR3 coding sequence is TGTGCCAGTAGTACTGGGACCAATCAGCCCCAGCATTTT.

This clone occurred a few times. V is TRBV7-9 and J is TRBJ2-1, with D perhaps TRBD2 (7 bases). Between the trimmed V and J ends, which lost 3 bases and 8 bases, there was a span of 20 bases. The CDR3 sequence is 16 residues long. The germline V gene has CDR1 SEHNR and CDR2 FQNEAQ (reference sequence). CDR3 sequence (DNA): TGTGCCAGCAGCTTCGTCGGGGGGCATGCCCAGCATGAGCAGTTCTTC. Translation gives CASSFVGGHAQHEQFF.

V usage is TRBV12-3 or TRBV12-4 and J usage is TRBJ1-1, with D unclear. V gave up 6 bases and J gave up 0 bases, with 2 bases separating them. This CDR3 region has 11 residues. The CDR3 nucleotides are TGTGCCAGCAGGGTGAACACTGAAGCTTTCTTT. Translation: CASRVNTEAFF.

J is TRBJ2-7 and V is TRBV10-2; 7 bases agree with TRBD1. In germline, CDR1 is WSHSY, CDR2 SAAADI. CDR3 length: 14 residues. V shed 6 bases and J 2 bases; nucleotides not matched to a gene: 7. The CDR3 spells CASSWTGDTYEQYF. The DNA for the CDR3 is TGCGCCAGCAGCTGGACAGGTGACACCTACGAGCAGTACTTC.

V usage is TRBV27 and J usage is TRBJ1-5; 11 nucleotides align to TRBD1. Germline V gene data show CDR1 as MNHEY and CDR2 as SMNVEV (reference sequence). Trimming at V came to 5 bases and at J to 2 bases, leaving 2 bases not matched to a gene. This CDR3 spans 15 amino acids. CDR3 in amino acids: CASSGGQGGNQPQHF. The CDR3 DNA reads TGTGCCAGCAGTGGGGGACAGGGGGGCAATCAGCCCCAGCATTTT.

V usage is TRBV27 and J usage is TRBJ2-3; D is perhaps TRBD2 (5 bases). The CDR3 is 15 amino acids. V was trimmed by 3 bases and J by 6 bases, leaving 16 bases between them. Germline V gene sequence: CDR1 MNHEY, CDR2 SMNVEV (reference sequence). The CDR3 sequence: CASSFLTHGSDTQYF. The CDR3, as DNA: TGTGCCAGCAGTTTCCTAACTCATGGGAGCGATACGCAGTATTTT.

The J gene is TRBJ2-1, the V gene TRBV3-1 (or the pseudogene TRBV3-2); D perhaps matches TRBD2 (5 bases). V was clipped by 2 bases and J by 5 bases, with 7 bases between them. Germline V gene sequence: CDR1 LGHDT, CDR2 YNNKEL (reference sequence). This CDR3 contains 13 residues. The CDR3 DNA follows: TGTGCCAGCAGCCAACCGGGAAACAATGAGCAGTTCTTC. This gives the protein CASSQPGNNEQFF.

This sequence joins TRBV4-1 and TRBJ1-2; TRBD1 matches 8 bases. The CDR3 is made up of 12 amino acids. With 4 bases clipped from V and 7 bases from J, the junction kept 2 bases outside the gene matches. Germline V gene data show CDR1 as MGHRA and CDR2 as YSYEKL. The CDR3 region has the DNA TGCGCCAGCAGCCCGACAGGGGCTGGCTACACCTTC. It yields the protein CASSPTGAGYTF.

The chain combines TRBV5-1 with TRBJ2-1; the match to TRBD1 covers 9 bases. The J segment lost 6 bases and the V segment lost 3 bases, leaving 7 bases of the junction unmatched. Germline loops: CDR1 SGHRS, CDR2 YFSETQ. The CDR3 runs 15 residues. The DNA of the CDR3 is TGCGCCAGCAGCTCCGGGACAGGGTCAGGCAATGAGCAGTTCTTC. Translating it yields CASSSGTGSGNEQFF.

The chain is built from TRBV6-4 and TRBJ2-3, with 14 positions matching TRBD2. Losses at the gene ends were 4 bases for V and 6 bases for J; bases not matched to a gene: 6. Per the germline V gene, CDR1 is MRHNA and CDR2 is SNTAGT. The CDR3 sequence is 16 residues long. This CDR3 is CASSVGTSGGGDTQYF. CDR3 DNA sequence: TGTGCCAGCAGTGTCGGGACTAGCGGGGGAGGTGATACGCAGTATTTT.

The chain joins TRBV7-9 to TRBJ2-7; D is possibly TRBD1 (7 bases). Trimming stripped 7 bases from V and 3 bases from J, with 16 bases between. CDR3 length equals 14 residues. Germline CDR1 and CDR2: SEHNR and FQNEAQ (reference sequence). The CDR3 DNA sequence: TGTGCCAGCACCGGGGGCGGGACAGACTACGAGCAGTACTTC. This sequence encodes CASTGGGTDYEQYF.

The chain links TRBV6-5 to TRBJ1-2, with TRBD1 identical over 8 bases. The CDR3 is 12 residues long. CDR1 is MNHEY and CDR2 is SVGAGI in the germline V gene. J was trimmed by 8 bases and V by 4 bases; bases with no gene match: 3. The DNA for the CDR3 is TGTGCCAGCAGTTTCGGACAGGGAGGCTACACCTTC. Encoded protein: CASSFGQGGYTF.

This clone has a single count. This chain joins TRBV4-1 and TRBJ1-1; a weak D match, TRBD1 (6 bases). V lost 4 bases, J lost 2 bases, and 14 bases lay in between. Germline CDR1 and CDR2: MGHRA and YSYEKL. The CDR3 consists of 15 residues. The CDR3: CASSLDRSRNTEAFF. CDR3 coding DNA: TGCGCCAGCAGCCTCGACAGGAGCCGAAACACTGAAGCTTTCTTT.

The V gene is TRBV7-2, the J gene TRBJ1-5, with unresolved D. With 5 bases removed from V and 4 bases from J, the gap between germline ends came to 9 bases. Germline CDR1 SGHTA, CDR2 FQGNSA. The CDR3 has 13 amino acids. CDR3 amino acids: CASSNKDNQPQHF. The CDR3 coding sequence is TGTGCCAGCAGCAACAAGGATAATCAGCCCCAGCATTTT.

This clone has a single count. The chain joins TRBV14 to TRBJ2-5; maybe TRBD2 (6 bases). The germline CDR1 and CDR2 sequences are SGHDN and FVKESK. This CDR3 has 14 amino acids. The V end was cut by 4 bases, the J end by 0 bases, with 9 bases between. The CDR3 sequence is CASSLRDYQETQYF. CDR3 nucleotides: TGTGCCAGCAGCCTAAGGGACTACCAAGAGACCCAGTACTTC.

This chain uses TRBV29-1 with TRBJ2-1; D call uncertain. This CDR3 has 12 residues. Germline V CDR1 and CDR2: SQVTM, ANQGSEA. Trimming cost V 3 bases and J 3 bases, with 6 bases left between them. CDR3 nucleotide sequence: TGCAGCGTTGAGAGAGTCTACAATGAGCAGTTCTTC. It yields the protein CSVERVYNEQFF.